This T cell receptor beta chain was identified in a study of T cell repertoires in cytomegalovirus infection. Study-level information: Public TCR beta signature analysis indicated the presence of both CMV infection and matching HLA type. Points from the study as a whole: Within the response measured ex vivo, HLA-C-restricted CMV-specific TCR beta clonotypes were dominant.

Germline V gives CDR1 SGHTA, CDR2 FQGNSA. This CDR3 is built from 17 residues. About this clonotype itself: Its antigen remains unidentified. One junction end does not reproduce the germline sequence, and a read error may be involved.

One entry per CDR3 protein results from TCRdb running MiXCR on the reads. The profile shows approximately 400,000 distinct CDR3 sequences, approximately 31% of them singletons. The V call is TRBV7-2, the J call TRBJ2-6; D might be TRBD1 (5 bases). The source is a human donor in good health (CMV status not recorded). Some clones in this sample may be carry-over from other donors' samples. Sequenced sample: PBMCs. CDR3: CASRVVTAKSGANVLPF. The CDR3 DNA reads TGTGCCAGCAGGGTGGTGACGGCTAAATCTGGGGCCAACGTCCTGCCTTTC. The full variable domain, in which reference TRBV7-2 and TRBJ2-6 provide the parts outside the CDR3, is GAGVSQSPSNKVTEKGKDVELRCDPISGHTALYWYRQSLGQGLEFLIYFQGNSAPDKSGLPSDRFSAERTGGSVSTLTIQRTQQEDSAVYLCASRVVTAKSGANVLPFGAGSRLTVL.